Presented here are 11 T cell receptor beta chains from one specimen sequenced in a study of blood T cell repertoires in COVID-19. Data came from immunoSEQ multiplex PCR; TCRdb stores just in-frame clones and leaves some out. The sample records approximately 360,000 clones, 88% being singletons. What was sequenced was PBMCs or T cells enriched from blood (not recorded which). The receptor set was obtained from a woman aged 30 to 39 with acute COVID-19.

The chain is built from TRBV24-1 and TRBJ2-3; D may be TRBD2 (5 bases). The germline V gene has CDR1 KGHDR and CDR2 SFDVKD. The V gene lost 4 bases and the J gene lost 6 bases, with 16 bases spanning the gap. CDR3 length: 15 amino acids. This chain's CDR3 is CATSESGKSRDTQYF. For the CDR3, the DNA is TGTGCCACCAGTGAATCCGGGAAAAGTCGGGATACGCAGTATTTT.

With regard to this clone: Other DNA sequences in the same sample also yield this CDR3. The V gene is TRBV24-1, the J gene TRBJ2-3; D unclear. Trimming removed 4 bases from V and 2 bases from J, with 9 bases in between. The CDR3 consists of 14 residues. From germline, CDR1 is KGHDR and CDR2 SFDVKD. The CDR3 region is CATSDPTYTDTQYF. The CDR3 DNA reads TGTGCCACCAGTGACCCCACTTACACAGATACGCAGTATTTT.

This chain links TRBV24-1 with TRBJ2-5, with D uncertain. This CDR3 contains 15 residues. CDR1 and CDR2 (germline): KGHDR, SFDVKD. Trimming removed 1 base at V and 4 bases at J, with 12 bases between. CDR3 nucleotides: TGTGCCACCAGTGATTTTTCCCAGGAATTAGAGACCCAGTACTTC. This translates into CATSDFSQELETQYF.

The rearrangement uses TRBV18 and TRBJ2-4; 7 bases are a match to TRBD1. The length of the CDR3 is 15 residues. Germline CDR1 reads KGHSH; CDR2 reads LQKENI. With V trimmed by 3 bases and J by 4 bases, 6 bases remained unmatched. The CDR3 sequence: CASSPPPGQKNIQYF. The CDR3 region has the DNA TGTGCCAGCTCACCGCCGCCGGGACAGAAAAACATTCAGTACTTC.

The chain couples TRBV7-2 to TRBJ2-2; TRBD1 is a possible D gene (5 bases). The V end was cut by 1 base, the J end by 0 bases, with 15 bases between. CDR1 and CDR2 from the germline V gene are SGHTA and FQGNSA. This CDR3 spans 18 amino acids. The CDR3 nucleotides are TGTGCCAGCAGCTTAGGACATGGGGCCAGATCGAACACCGGGGAGCTGTTTTTT. Its translation is CASSLGHGARSNTGELFF.

The chain recombines TRBV29-1 with TRBJ1-2; the D is unclear. V lost 1 base, J lost 2 bases, and 8 bases lay in between. CDR1 and CDR2 (germline): SQVTM, ANQGSEA. The length of the CDR3 is 13 residues. CDR3 amino acids: CSVEVAENYGYTF. DNA for the CDR3: TGCAGCGTTGAAGTTGCAGAAAACTATGGCTACACCTTC.

In this sample, this clone turned up once. The rearrangement uses TRBV5-8 and TRBJ1-2, with 7 bases aligning to TRBD1. From germline, CDR1 is SGHTS and CDR2 YDEGEE. V shed 3 bases, J shed 4 bases, and the junction held 6 bases outside the gene matches. The CDR3 has 14 amino acids. CDR3 in DNA: TGTGCCAGCAGCTCGAGACAGGGTCTCTATGGCTACACCTTC. It specifies CASSSRQGLYGYTF.

The chain uses TRBV30 and TRBJ1-2; TRBD1 aligns across 7 bases. The CDR3 runs 16 residues. V lost 2 bases and J lost 2; bases outside the gene matches: 11. Germline CDR1 is GTSNPN and CDR2 is SVGIG (reference sequence). The CDR3 region is CAWSIPDRVTNYGYTF. The CDR3 region has the DNA TGTGCCTGGAGTATCCCCGACAGGGTCACCAACTATGGCTACACCTTC.

V is TRBV19 and J is TRBJ1-2; D is ambiguous. V was cut by 0 bases and J by 3 bases, with 11 bases left in between. The CDR3 runs 15 residues. CDR1 LNHDA and CDR2 SQIVND come from the germline V gene (reference sequence). As DNA, the CDR3 is TGTGCCAGTAGTATAGAGCCGGGGAGAGACTATGGCTACACCTTC. It specifies CASSIEPGRDYGYTF.

The J gene is TRBJ1-5, the V gene TRBV2; tentative D call: TRBD1 (5 bases). The CDR3 is 18 amino acids. V lost 3 bases to trimming and J lost 2 bases, with 20 bases between them. Looked up from germline, CDR1 is SNHLY and CDR2 is FYNNEI. The CDR3: CASSDVAGGVRGNQPQHF. DNA for the CDR3: TGTGCCAGCAGTGACGTCGCGGGGGGAGTAAGGGGCAATCAGCCCCAGCATTTT.

This rearrangement joins TRBV27 to TRBJ2-1; 10 nucleotides align to TRBD1. J gave up 8 bases and V 5 bases, and 9 bases lay outside the gene matches. The CDR3 contains 15 residues. The germline gives CDR1 MNHEY, CDR2 SMNVEV (reference sequence). DNA for the CDR3: TGTGCCAGCAGTCGTACCGGGACAGGGGCGTATGAGCAGTTCTTC. Amino acids: CASSRTGTGAYEQFF.